The next 14 T cell receptor beta chains were all read from a single sample in a study of cytomegalovirus exposure and HLA in healthy donors. 60 Vbeta and 13 Jbeta primers were used in PCR. Data came from immunoSEQ multiplex PCR; TCRdb stores just in-frame clones and leaves some out. Of under 150,000 clones listed, around 78% are singletons. The sample comprised PBMCs. These receptor sequences come from a woman between 18 and 29 years old in good health and CMV-seronegative.

V gene TRBV15 combines with J gene TRBJ1-1, with D unclear. From germline, CDR1 is LNHNV and CDR2 YYDKDF (reference sequence). V lost 3 bases to trimming and J lost 8 bases, with 13 bases between them. The CDR3 is 13 residues long. This CDR3 reads CATSSFLEREAFF. The CDR3 DNA sequence: TGTGCCACCAGCAGTTTCCTTGAGAGGGAAGCTTTCTTT.

This chain uses TRBV5-4 with TRBJ1-4; 9 positions match TRBD1. The CDR3 sequence is 17 residues long. The germline V gene encodes CDR1 SGHNT and CDR2 YYREEE (reference sequence). V lost 5 bases to trimming and J lost 3 bases; unmatched junction nucleotides: 11. The CDR3 DNA follows: TGTGCCAGCAGTTCTATGCGGGACAGGGACGCTAATGAAAAACTGTTTTTT. Residues: CASSSMRDRDANEKLFF. Looking up the rest from reference TRBV5-4 and TRBJ1-4 gives the full variable domain: ETGVTQSPTHLIKTRGQQVTLRCSSQSGHNTVSWYQQALGQGPQFIFQYYREEENGRGNFPPRFSGLQFPNYSSELNVNALELDDSALYLCASSSMRDRDANEKLFFGSGTQLSVL.

V is TRBV4-1 and J is TRBJ1-1; D gene unclear. This CDR3 contains 15 residues. V shed 2 bases and J shed 1 base, with 11 bases lying between them. Germline V gene data show CDR1 as MGHRA and CDR2 as YSYEKL. The DNA of the CDR3 is TGCGCCAGCAGCCAATTAAGGGCGGGGAACACTGAAGCTTTCTTT. Its translation: CASSQLRAGNTEAFF.

This clone was picked up a small number of times. The genes are TRBV23-1 and TRBJ1-1; 7 bases agree with TRBD1. TRBV23-1 is annotated as an ORF whose role is uncertain. The CDR3 is made up of 12 amino acids. Trimming cost V 6 bases and J 8 bases; bases outside gene matches: 6. CDR3 sequence: CASRQGSLEAFF. The CDR3 DNA sequence: TGCGCCAGCAGACAGGGGTCCTTAGAAGCTTTCTTT.

V gene TRBV15 combines with J gene TRBJ2-7; a weak D match, TRBD1 (6 bases). Germline V gene sequence: CDR1 LNHNV, CDR2 YYDKDF (reference sequence). V dropped 0 bases and J dropped 6 bases, with 15 bases sitting between them. The CDR3 length is 15 residues. CDR3 sequence reads: CATSRERTGNREQYF. The CDR3 DNA reads as TGTGCCACCAGCAGAGAGAGAACAGGGAATCGCGAGCAGTACTTC.

The J gene is TRBJ2-2, the V gene TRBV19; tentatively, D is TRBD1 (5 bases). Germline CDR1 LNHDA, CDR2 SQIVND (reference sequence). The CDR3 consists of 15 residues. V shed 7 bases and J shed 5 bases, with 17 bases lying between them. CDR3 sequence reads: CASTPGREATGELFF. In DNA form, the CDR3 reads TGTGCCAGTACCCCCGGCAGGGAAGCTACCGGGGAGCTGTTTTTT.

The rearrangement links TRBV15 to TRBJ2-5; TRBD1 matches at 10 bases. Germline values: CDR1 LNHNV, CDR2 YYDKDF (reference sequence). This CDR3 is built from 15 residues. V lost 4 bases to trimming and J lost 5 bases; unmatched junction nucleotides: 7. CDR3 bases: TGTGCCACCAGCACCGAACGGACAGGGGGTGAGACCCAGTACTTC. This codes for CATSTERTGGETQYF.

The chain couples TRBV6-4 to TRBJ2-1; 8 positions agree with TRBD1. With V trimmed by 9 bases and J by 8 bases, 6 bases remained unmatched. This CDR3 is built from 12 residues. Germline V CDR1 and CDR2: MRHNA, SNTAGT. The CDR3 nucleotides are TGTGCCAGACGGGACAGGTTCGATGAGCAGTTCTTC. Its translation is CARRDRFDEQFF.

The V gene is TRBV6-1, the J gene TRBJ1-3; D is unresolved. This CDR3 spans 13 amino acids. Per the germline V gene, CDR1 is MNHNS and CDR2 is SASEGT. Deletions cut 3 bases from V and 4 bases from J, with 7 bases between. The DNA of the CDR3 is TGTGCCAGCAGTGAGAGGGAAGGAAACACCATATATTTT. This codes for CASSEREGNTIYF.

This sequence joins TRBV19 and TRBJ1-2; D perhaps matches TRBD1 (5 bases). The germline gives CDR1 LNHDA, CDR2 SQIVND (reference sequence). CDR3 size: 14 residues. V lost 6 bases, J lost 1 base, and 12 bases lay in between. The CDR3, as DNA: TGTGCCAGTAGCCAGGGTTTAGTTAACTATGGCTACACCTTC. Encoded protein: CASSQGLVNYGYTF.

This chain's CDR3 is CASSLQGLNTGELFF. CDR3 nucleotides: TGTGCCAGCAGTCTTCAGGGACTAAACACCGGGGAGCTGTTTTTT. This chain links TRBV6-5 with TRBJ2-2; 7 nucleotides match TRBD2. The germline CDR1 and CDR2 sequences are MNHEY and SVGAGI. The CDR3 consists of 15 residues. Trimming took 5 bases from V and 2 from J; bases not matched to a gene: 5.

This clone was seen only a few times. The chain employs TRBV4-1 and TRBJ1-1; tentative D call: TRBD1 (5 bases). In germline, CDR1 is MGHRA, CDR2 YSYEKL. The CDR3 sequence is 14 residues long. Trimming left V 5 bases short and J 4 bases short, with 14 bases between. CDR3 loop: CASSVGGGGTEAFF. The CDR3 nucleotides are TGCGCCAGCAGCGTGGGGGGAGGCGGCACTGAAGCTTTCTTT.

V gene TRBV15 combines with J gene TRBJ1-3; D uncertain. Germline V gene data show CDR1 as LNHNV and CDR2 as YYDKDF (reference sequence). This CDR3 comprises 16 residues. V was pared by 0 bases and J by 0 bases, with 9 bases between. DNA of the CDR3: TGTGCCACCAGCAGAGATTTGGCCAACTCTGGAAACACCATATATTTT. Its protein is CATSRDLANSGNTIYF.

This clone was seen once. The junction departs from the called germline gene at one end, perhaps through a read error. V gene TRBV29-1 combines with J gene TRBJ1-3; 9 bases align to TRBD1. Germline assignment: CDR1 SQVTM and CDR2 ANQGSEA. The CDR3 runs to 16 residues. CDR3 residues: CSAVGTGLAPGNAIYF. CDR3 nucleotide sequence: TGCAGCGCCGTGGGGACAGGGCTCGCTCCCGGAAACGCCATATATTTT.